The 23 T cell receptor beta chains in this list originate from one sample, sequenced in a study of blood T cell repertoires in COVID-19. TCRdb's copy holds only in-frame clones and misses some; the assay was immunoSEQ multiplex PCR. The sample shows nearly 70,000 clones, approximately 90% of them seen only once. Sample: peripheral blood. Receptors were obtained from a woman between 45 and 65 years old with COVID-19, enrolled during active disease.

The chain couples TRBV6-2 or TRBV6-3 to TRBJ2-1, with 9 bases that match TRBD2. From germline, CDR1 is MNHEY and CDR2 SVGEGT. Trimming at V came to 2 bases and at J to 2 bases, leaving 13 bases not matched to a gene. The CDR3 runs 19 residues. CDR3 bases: TGTGCCAGCAGTTACGGCGGAACCATAGCGGGAGCCCCCTACAATGAGCAGTTCTTC. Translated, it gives CASSYGGTIAGAPYNEQFF.

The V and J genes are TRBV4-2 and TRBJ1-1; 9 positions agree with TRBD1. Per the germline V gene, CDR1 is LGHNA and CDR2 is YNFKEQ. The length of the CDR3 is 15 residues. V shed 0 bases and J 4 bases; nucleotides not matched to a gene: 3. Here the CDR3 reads CASSQDEQGATEAFF. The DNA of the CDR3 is TGTGCCAGCAGCCAAGATGAACAGGGGGCCACTGAAGCTTTCTTT.

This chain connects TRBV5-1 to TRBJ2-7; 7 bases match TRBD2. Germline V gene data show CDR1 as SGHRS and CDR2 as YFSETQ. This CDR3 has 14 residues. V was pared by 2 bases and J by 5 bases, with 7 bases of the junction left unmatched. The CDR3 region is CASSLLTSSNEQYF. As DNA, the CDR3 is TGCGCCAGCAGCTTATTGACTAGCTCTAACGAGCAGTACTTC. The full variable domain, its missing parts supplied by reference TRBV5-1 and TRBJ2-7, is KAGVTQTPRYLIKTRGQQVTLSCSPISGHRSVSWYQQTPGQGLQFLFEYFSETQRNKGNFPGRFSGRQFSNSRSEMNVSTLELGDSALYLCASSLLTSSNEQYFGPGTRLTVT.

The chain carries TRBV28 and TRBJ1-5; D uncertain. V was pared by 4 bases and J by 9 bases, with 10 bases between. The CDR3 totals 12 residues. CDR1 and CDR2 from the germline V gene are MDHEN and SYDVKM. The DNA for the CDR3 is TGTGCCAGCAGTTCCGCGGTAGGGCCCCAGCATTTT. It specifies CASSSAVGPQHF.

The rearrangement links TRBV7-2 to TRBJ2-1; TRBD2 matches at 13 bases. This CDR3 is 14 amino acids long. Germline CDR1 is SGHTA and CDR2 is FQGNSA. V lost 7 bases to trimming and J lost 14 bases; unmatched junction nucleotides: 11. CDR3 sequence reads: CASTRLAGGGTKFF. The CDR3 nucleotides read TGTGCCAGCACCCGACTAGCGGGAGGAGGGACAAAGTTCTTC.

CDR3 residues: CAISEPGQGGTDTQYF. The CDR3 DNA follows: TGTGCCATCAGTGAACCGGGACAGGGGGGCACAGATACGCAGTATTTT. The gene calls are TRBV10-3 and TRBJ2-3; TRBD1 matches 11 bases. V shed 3 bases, J shed 1 base, and the junction held 3 bases outside the gene matches. The CDR3 is made up of 16 amino acids. Germline V gene lookup returns CDR1 ENHRY and CDR2 SYGVKD.

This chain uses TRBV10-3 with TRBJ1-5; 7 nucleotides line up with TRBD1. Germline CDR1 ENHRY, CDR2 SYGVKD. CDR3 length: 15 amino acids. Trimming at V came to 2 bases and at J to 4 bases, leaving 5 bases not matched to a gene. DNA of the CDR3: TGTGCCATCAGTGAGAAGGGGGCAGGTAATCAGCCCCAGCATTTT. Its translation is CAISEKGAGNQPQHF.

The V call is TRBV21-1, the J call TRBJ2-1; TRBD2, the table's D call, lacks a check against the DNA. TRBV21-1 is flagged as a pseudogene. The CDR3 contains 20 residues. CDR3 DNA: TGTGCCAGCCCTACCGGGGTGGGCTCAGTCCGCCTCACAACCTACAATGAGCAGTTCTTC. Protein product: CASPTGVGSVRLTTYNEQFF.

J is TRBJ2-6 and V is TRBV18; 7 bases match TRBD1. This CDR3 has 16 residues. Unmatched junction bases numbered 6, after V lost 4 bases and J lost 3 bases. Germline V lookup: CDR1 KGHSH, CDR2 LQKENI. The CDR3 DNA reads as TGTGCCAGCTCACAGGAGACAGGGTTTGGGGCCAACGTCCTGACTTTC. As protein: CASSQETGFGANVLTF.

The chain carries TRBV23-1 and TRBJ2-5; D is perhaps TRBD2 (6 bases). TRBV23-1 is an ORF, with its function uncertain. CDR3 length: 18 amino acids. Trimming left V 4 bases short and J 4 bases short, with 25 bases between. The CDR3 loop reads CASSPKSNGSRAGETQYF. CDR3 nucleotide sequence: TGCGCCAGCAGTCCCAAGAGTAACGGGAGTAGAGCAGGAGAGACCCAGTACTTC.

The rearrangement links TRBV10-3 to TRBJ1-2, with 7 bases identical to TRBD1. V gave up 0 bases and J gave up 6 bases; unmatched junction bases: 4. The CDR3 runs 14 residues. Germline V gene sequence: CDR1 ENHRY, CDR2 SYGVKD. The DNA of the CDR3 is TGTGCCATCAGTGAGTCGGCGGGGACAGATGGCTACACCTTC. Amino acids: CAISESAGTDGYTF.

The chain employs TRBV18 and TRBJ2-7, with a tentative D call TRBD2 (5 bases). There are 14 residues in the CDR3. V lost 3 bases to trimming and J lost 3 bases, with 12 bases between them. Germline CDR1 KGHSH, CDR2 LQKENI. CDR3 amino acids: CASSPRTGFYEQYF. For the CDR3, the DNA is TGTGCCAGCTCACCTAGGACGGGGTTCTACGAGCAGTACTTC.

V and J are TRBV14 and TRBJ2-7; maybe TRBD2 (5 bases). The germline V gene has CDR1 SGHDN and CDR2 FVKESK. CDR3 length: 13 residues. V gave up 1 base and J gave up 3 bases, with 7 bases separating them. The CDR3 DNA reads TGTGCCAGCAGCCAAGGACTACTCTACGAGCAGTACTTC. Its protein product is CASSQGLLYEQYF.

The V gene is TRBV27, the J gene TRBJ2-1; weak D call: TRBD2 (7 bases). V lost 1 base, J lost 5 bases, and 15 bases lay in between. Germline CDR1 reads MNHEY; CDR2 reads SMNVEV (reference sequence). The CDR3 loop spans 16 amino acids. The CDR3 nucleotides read TGTGCCAGCAGTTTATGGAGGGGGGGCGGGGACAATGAGCAGTTCTTC. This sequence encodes CASSLWRGGGDNEQFF.

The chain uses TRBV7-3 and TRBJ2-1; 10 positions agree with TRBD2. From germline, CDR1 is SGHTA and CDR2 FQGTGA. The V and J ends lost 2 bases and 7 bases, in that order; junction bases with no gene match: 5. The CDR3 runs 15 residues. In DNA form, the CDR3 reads TGTGCCAGCAGCTTAGGGGCTAGCGGGAGTAATGAGCAGTTCTTC. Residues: CASSLGASGSNEQFF.

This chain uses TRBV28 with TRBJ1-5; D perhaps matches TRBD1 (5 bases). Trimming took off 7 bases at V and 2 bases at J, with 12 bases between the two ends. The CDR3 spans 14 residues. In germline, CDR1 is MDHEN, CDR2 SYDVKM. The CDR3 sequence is CASILTRGNQPQHF. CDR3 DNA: TGTGCCAGCATACTAACCAGGGGCAATCAGCCCCAGCATTTT.

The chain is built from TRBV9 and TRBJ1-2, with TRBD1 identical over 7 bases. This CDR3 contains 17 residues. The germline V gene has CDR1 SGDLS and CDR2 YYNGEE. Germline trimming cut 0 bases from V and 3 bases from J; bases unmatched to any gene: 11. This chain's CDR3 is CASSVVPGQCRHYGYTF. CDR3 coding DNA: TGTGCCAGCAGCGTAGTACCGGGACAGTGTAGGCACTATGGCTACACCTTC.

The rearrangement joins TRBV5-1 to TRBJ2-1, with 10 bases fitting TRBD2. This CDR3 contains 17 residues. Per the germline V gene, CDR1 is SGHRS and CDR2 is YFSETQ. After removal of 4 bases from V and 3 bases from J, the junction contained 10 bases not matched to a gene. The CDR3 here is CASSTGASGRGYNEQFF. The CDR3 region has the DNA TGCGCCAGCAGCACAGGGGCGAGCGGGAGGGGCTACAATGAGCAGTTCTTC.

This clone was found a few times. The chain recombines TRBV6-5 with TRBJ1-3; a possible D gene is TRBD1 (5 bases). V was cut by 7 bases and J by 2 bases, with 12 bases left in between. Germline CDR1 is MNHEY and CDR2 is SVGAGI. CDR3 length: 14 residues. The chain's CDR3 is CASKGATPGNTIYF. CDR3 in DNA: TGTGCCAGCAAAGGGGCGACTCCTGGAAACACCATATATTTT.

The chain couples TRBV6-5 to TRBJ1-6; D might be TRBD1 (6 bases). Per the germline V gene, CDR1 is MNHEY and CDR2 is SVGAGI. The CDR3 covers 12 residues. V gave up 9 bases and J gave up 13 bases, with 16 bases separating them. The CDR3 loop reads CASLITGHPLHF. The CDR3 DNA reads TGTGCCAGTCTTATTACGGGACATCCCCTCCACTTT.

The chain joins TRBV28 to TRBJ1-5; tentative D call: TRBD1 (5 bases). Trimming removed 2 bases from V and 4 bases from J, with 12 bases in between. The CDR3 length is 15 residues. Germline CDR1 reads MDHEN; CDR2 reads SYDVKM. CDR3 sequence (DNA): TGTGCCAGCAGTTTACGACAGCTTAATAATCAGCCCCAGCATTTT. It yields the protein CASSLRQLNNQPQHF.

In nucleotides, the CDR3 is TGTGCCAGCAGTCGGCAGGTCGGGGAGCTGTTTTTT. Translation: CASSRQVGELFF. The chain employs TRBV6-5 and TRBJ2-2; the D is unclear. V was clipped by 5 bases and J by 7 bases, with 8 bases between them. Germline V gives CDR1 MNHEY, CDR2 SVGAGI. The CDR3 covers 12 residues.

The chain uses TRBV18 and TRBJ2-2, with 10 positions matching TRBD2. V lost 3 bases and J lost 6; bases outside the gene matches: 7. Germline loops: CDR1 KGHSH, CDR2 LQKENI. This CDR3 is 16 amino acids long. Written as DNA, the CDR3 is TGTGCCAGCTCACCCCGTTTAGCGGGAGGACCCGGGGAGCTGTTTTTT. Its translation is CASSPRLAGGPGELFF.